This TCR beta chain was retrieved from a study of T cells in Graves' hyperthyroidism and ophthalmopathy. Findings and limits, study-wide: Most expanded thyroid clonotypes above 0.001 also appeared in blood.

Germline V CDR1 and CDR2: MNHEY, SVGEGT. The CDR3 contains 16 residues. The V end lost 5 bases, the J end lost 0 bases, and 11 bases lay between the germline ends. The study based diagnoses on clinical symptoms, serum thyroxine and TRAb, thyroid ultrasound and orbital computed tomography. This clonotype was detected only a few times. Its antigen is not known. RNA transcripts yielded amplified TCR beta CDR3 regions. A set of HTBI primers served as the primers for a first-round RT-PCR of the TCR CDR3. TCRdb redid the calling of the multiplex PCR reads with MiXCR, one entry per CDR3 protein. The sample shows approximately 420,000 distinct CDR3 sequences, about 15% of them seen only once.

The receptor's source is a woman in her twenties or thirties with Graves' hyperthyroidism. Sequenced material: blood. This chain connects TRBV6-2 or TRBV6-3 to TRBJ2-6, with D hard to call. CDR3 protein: CASSAPRFSGANVLTF. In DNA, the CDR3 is TGTGCCAGCAGTGCCCCCCGCTTCTCTGGGGCCAACGTCCTGACTTTC.